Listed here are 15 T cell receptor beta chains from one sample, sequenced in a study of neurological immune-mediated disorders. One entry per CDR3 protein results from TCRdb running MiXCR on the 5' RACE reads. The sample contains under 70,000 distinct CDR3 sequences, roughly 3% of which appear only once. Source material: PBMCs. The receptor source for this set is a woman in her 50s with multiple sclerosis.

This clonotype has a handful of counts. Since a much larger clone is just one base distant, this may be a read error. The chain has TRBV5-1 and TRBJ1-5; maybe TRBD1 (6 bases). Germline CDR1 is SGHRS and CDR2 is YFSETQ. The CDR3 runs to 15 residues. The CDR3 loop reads CASSSGPGAHQPQNF. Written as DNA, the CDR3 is TGCGCCAGCAGCTCGGGCCCAGGGGCCCATCAGCCCCAGAATTTT.

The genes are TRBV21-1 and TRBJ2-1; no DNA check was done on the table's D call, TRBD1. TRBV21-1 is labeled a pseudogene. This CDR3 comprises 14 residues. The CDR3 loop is CASSGQGAGNEQFF. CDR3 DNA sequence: TGTGCCAGCAGCGGACAGGGGGCTGGGAATGAGCAGTTCTTC.

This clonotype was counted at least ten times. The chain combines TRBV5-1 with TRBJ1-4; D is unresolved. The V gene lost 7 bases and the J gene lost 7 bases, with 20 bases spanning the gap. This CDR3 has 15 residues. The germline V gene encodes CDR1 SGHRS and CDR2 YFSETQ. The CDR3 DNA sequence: TGCGCCAGCTCTGATCGTCGCGGGAGCCTTGAAAAACTGTTTTTT. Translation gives CASSDRRGSLEKLFF.

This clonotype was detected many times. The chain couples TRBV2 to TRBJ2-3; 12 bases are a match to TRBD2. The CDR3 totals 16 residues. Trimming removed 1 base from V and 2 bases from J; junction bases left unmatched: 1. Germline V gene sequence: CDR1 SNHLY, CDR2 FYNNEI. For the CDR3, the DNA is TGTGCCAGCAGTGAAGGGACTAGCGGGGACACAGATACGCAGTATTTT. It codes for CASSEGTSGDTDTQYF.

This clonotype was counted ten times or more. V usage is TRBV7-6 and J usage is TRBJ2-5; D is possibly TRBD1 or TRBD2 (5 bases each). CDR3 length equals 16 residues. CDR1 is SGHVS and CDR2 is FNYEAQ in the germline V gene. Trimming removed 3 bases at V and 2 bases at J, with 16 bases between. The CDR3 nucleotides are TGTGCCAGCAGCTTGGGACCCTTGCTAAGGCAAGAGACCCAGTACTTC. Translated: CASSLGPLLRQETQYF.

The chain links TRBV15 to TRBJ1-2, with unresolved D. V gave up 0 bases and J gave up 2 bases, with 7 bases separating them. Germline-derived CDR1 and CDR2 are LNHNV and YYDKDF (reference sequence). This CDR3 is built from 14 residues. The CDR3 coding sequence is TGTGCCACCAGCAGAGATCCAAGAAACTATGGCTACACCTTC. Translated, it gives CATSRDPRNYGYTF.

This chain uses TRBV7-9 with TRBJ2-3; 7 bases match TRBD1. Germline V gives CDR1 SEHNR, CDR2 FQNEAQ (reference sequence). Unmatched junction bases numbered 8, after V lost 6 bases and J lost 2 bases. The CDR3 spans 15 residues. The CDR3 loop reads CASRPQGIHTDTQYF. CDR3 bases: TGTGCCAGCAGGCCACAGGGGATTCACACAGATACGCAGTATTTT.

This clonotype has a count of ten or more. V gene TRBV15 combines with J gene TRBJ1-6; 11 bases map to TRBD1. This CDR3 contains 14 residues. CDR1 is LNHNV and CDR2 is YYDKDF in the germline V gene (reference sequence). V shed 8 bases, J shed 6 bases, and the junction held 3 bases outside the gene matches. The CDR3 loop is CATRTGGLNSPLHF. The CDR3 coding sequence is TGTGCCACCCGGACAGGGGGCCTTAATTCACCCCTCCACTTT.

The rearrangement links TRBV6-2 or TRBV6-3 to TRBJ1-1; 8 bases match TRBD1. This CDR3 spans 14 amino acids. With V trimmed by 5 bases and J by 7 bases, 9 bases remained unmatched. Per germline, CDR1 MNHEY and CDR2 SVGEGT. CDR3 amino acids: CASSPIRGRSEAFF. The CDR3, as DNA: TGTGCCAGCAGTCCTATCAGGGGGCGAAGTGAAGCTTTCTTT.

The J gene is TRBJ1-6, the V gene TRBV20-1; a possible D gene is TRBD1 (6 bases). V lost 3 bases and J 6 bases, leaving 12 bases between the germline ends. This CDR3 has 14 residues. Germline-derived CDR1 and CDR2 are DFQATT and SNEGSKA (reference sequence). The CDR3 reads CSARWTVPNSPLHF. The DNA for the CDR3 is TGCAGTGCTAGGTGGACAGTCCCTAATTCACCCCTCCACTTT.

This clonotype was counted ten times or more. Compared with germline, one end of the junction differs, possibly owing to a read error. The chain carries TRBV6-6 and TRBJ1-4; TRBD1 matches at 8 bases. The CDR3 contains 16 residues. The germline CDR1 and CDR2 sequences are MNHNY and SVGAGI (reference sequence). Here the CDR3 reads CASSHSPTTGVEKLFF. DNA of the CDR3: TGTGCCAGCAGTCACTCCCCAACGACAGGGGTTGAAAAACTGTTTTTT.

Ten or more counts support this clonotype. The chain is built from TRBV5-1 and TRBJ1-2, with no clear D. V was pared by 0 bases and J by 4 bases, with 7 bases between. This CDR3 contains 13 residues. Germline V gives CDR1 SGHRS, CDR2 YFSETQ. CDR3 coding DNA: TGCGCCAGCAGCTTGGGACCGGCCTATGGCTACACCTTC. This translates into CASSLGPAYGYTF.

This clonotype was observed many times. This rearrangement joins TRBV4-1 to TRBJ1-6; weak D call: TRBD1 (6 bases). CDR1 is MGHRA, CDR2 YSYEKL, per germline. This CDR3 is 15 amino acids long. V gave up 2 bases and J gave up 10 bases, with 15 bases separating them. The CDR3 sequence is CASSQSGGAGSPLHF. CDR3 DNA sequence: TGCGCCAGCAGCCAAAGTGGGGGCGCAGGATCACCCCTCCACTTT.

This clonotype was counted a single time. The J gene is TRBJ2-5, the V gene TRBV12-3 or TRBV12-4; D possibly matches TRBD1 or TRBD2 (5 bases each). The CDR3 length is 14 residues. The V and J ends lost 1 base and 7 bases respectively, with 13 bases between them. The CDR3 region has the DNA TGTGCCAGCAGTTTAGGTCGGACTGGGGGGACCCAGTACTTC. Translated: CASSLGRTGGTQYF.

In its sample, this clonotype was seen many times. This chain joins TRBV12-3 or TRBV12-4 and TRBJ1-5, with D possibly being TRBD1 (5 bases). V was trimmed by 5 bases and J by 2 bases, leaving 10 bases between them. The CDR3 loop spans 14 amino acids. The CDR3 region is CASSLQDGNQPQHF. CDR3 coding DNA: TGTGCCAGCAGTCTACAGGATGGCAATCAGCCCCAGCATTTT.